What follows describes a single TCR beta chain. The antigen is undetermined. This sample was taken from a study of CD8 T cells in Susac syndrome. Findings and caveats of the study: That the number of individuals in its TCR sequencing and HLA analysis was relatively small was acknowledged by the study.

Roughly 0.45 to 1 ug RNA was reverse transcribed with random hexamers. By means of immunoSEQ multiplex PCR, TCR beta CDR3 spanning 54 Vbeta and 13 Jbeta underwent amplification. TCRdb reanalysed the immunoSEQ multiplex PCR reads using MiXCR and keeps one entry per CDR3 protein. There are 150,000 to 250,000 distinct CDR3 sequences in the sample; around 96% occur only once, and approximately 0.097% lies in the top ten. The origin of this receptor is a human donor with multiple sclerosis. The sequencing sample was made of CD4+ T cells from PBMCs.

The CDR3 DNA reads TGCAGCGTTGGACCTAGGTGGGTGAACACTGAAGCTTTCTTT. Its protein is CSVGPRWVNTEAFF. The V and J genes are TRBV29-1 and TRBJ1-1; the D is unclear. The CDR3 length is 14 residues. The germline V gene has CDR1 SQVTM and CDR2 ANQGSEA. Trimming shortened V by 4 bases and J by 0 bases, and 12 bases separated the two germline ends.